These T cell receptor beta chains were read from a single sample in a study of early T cells in non-severe SARS-CoV-2 infection. TCRdb independently ran MiXCR on the 5' RACE reads; one entry per CDR3 protein. The table includes more than 85,000 distinct CDR3 sequences, around 12% detected once. Sequences were derived from whole blood, sampled at baseline. The receptors were sampled from an adult who was a healthcare worker with PCR-confirmed SARS-CoV-2 infection or an uninfected control (not recorded which). CDR3s include the opening cysteine and the closing phenylalanine or tryptophan. The D gene is left open where the match is weak. Expanded clones are given a class, and other clones once, few, many or no size at all.

abundance: many; v_gene: TRBV7-3; d_gene: TRBD2; j_gene: TRBJ2-3; CDR3aa: CASSLTSGTDTQYF; CDR3nt: TGTGCCAGCAGCTTGACTAGCGGAACAGATACGCAGTATTTT
abundance: many; v_gene: TRBV5-1; d_gene: TRBD2; j_gene: TRBJ2-7; CDR3aa: CASSLGGTTAYEQYF; CDR3nt: TGCGCCAGCAGCTTGGGAGGGACTACCGCCTACGAGCAGTACTTC
abundance: .; v_gene: TRBV12-5; d_gene: .; j_gene: TRBJ1-2; CDR3aa: CASGFQAYYGYTF; CDR3nt: TGTGCTAGTGGTTTCCAGGCTTACTATGGCTACACCTTC
abundance: few; v_gene: TRBV20-1; d_gene: TRBD1; j_gene: TRBJ1-3; CDR3aa: CSASPTGAGNTIYF; CDR3nt: TGCAGTGCTAGCCCCACAGGGGCTGGAAACACCATATATTTT
abundance: few; v_gene: TRBV5-1; d_gene: .; j_gene: TRBJ2-5; CDR3aa: CASRVGLEETQYF; CDR3nt: TGCGCCAGCCGCGTGGGCCTTGAAGAGACCCAGTACTTC
abundance: few; v_gene: TRBV18; d_gene: .; j_gene: TRBJ1-1; CDR3aa: CASSPPQGPNTEAFF; CDR3nt: TGTGCCAGCTCACCACCGCAGGGACCGAACACTGAAGCTTTCTTT
abundance: few; v_gene: TRBV11-2; d_gene: TRBD2; j_gene: TRBJ2-5; CDR3aa: CASRRRSGLAGEETQYF; CDR3nt: TGTGCCAGCAGAAGACGCTCGGGACTAGCGGGAGAAGAGACCCAGTACTTC
abundance: .; v_gene: TRBV29-1; d_gene: .; j_gene: TRBJ1-1; CDR3aa: CSVVSNTEAFF; CDR3nt: TGCAGCGTTGTAAGTAACACTGAAGCTTTCTTT
abundance: .; v_gene: TRBV19; d_gene: .; j_gene: TRBJ1-5; CDR3aa: CASSPFSGGLPRQPQHF; CDR3nt: TGTGCCAGTAGTCCCTTCTCCGGGGGGCTACCACGGCAGCCCCAGCATTTT
abundance: few; v_gene: TRBV7-9; d_gene: .; j_gene: TRBJ1-5; CDR3aa: CASAGAGWNQPQHF; CDR3nt: TGTGCCAGCGCGGGGGCAGGATGGAATCAGCCCCAGCATTTT
abundance: few; v_gene: TRBV29-1; d_gene: .; j_gene: TRBJ2-7; CDR3aa: CSAIRTVTYEQYF; CDR3nt: TGCAGCGCGATCCGGACAGTCACCTACGAGCAGTACTTC
abundance: .; v_gene: TRBV28; d_gene: .; j_gene: TRBJ1-2; CDR3aa: CASSLSRGGYGYTF; CDR3nt: TGTGCCAGCAGTTTATCCAGGGGAGGGTATGGCTACACCTTC
abundance: few; v_gene: TRBV10-3; d_gene: .; j_gene: TRBJ1-3; CDR3aa: CAIQGPGNTIYF; CDR3nt: TGTGCCATTCAGGGACCGGGAAACACCATATATTTT
abundance: .; v_gene: TRBV19; d_gene: TRBD2; j_gene: TRBJ2-7; CDR3aa: CASLKRGGSEQYF; CDR3nt: TGTGCCAGCTTGAAGCGGGGGGGGTCCGAGCAGTACTTC
abundance: .; v_gene: TRBV4-1; d_gene: .; j_gene: TRBJ1-1; CDR3aa: CASSQAEENTEAFF; CDR3nt: TGCGCCAGCAGCCAAGCTGAGGAGAACACTGAAGCTTTCTTT
abundance: .; v_gene: TRBV7-3; d_gene: .; j_gene: TRBJ2-3; CDR3aa: CASSLTVSDTQYF; CDR3nt: TGTGCCAGCAGCTTAACTGTATCAGATACGCAGTATTTT
abundance: many; v_gene: TRBV27; d_gene: TRBD2; j_gene: TRBJ2-7; CDR3aa: CASSLIAGPSYEQYF; CDR3nt: TGTGCCAGCAGTTTAATAGCGGGACCCTCCTACGAGCAGTACTTC
abundance: .; v_gene: TRBV20-1; d_gene: TRBD2; j_gene: TRBJ2-5; CDR3aa: CSARGLAGGPWETQYF; CDR3nt: TGCAGTGCCCGAGGGCTAGCGGGGGGGCCTTGGGAGACCCAGTACTTC
abundance: .; v_gene: TRBV7-6; d_gene: .; j_gene: TRBJ1-1; CDR3aa: CASSLTGSYTEAFF; CDR3nt: TGTGCCAGCAGCTTAACAGGCTCATACACTGAAGCTTTCTTT
abundance: many; v_gene: TRBV7-8; d_gene: TRBD1; j_gene: TRBJ2-5; CDR3aa: CASRPRGLRETQYF; CDR3nt: TGTGCCAGCAGGCCTAGGGGGCTGAGGGAGACCCAGTACTTC
abundance: .; v_gene: TRBV27; d_gene: .; j_gene: TRBJ1-1; CDR3aa: CASSLFTGGSGTEAFF; CDR3nt: TGTGCCAGCAGTTTATTTACGGGGGGGAGTGGCACTGAAGCTTTCTTT
abundance: many; v_gene: TRBV20-1; d_gene: TRBD2; j_gene: TRBJ2-3; CDR3aa: CSARVGTSGTDTQYF; CDR3nt: TGCAGTGCTAGAGTAGGGACTAGCGGCACAGATACGCAGTATTTT
abundance: .; v_gene: TRBV4-1; d_gene: .; j_gene: TRBJ2-2; CDR3aa: CASSRFGQLESGELFF; CDR3nt: TGCGCCAGCAGCCGGTTTGGTCAACTGGAATCCGGGGAGCTGTTTTTT
abundance: few; v_gene: TRBV20-1; d_gene: TRBD2; j_gene: TRBJ2-1; CDR3aa: CSARDRPSGRGSYNEQFF; CDR3nt: TGCAGTGCTAGAGATAGGCCTAGCGGGAGGGGGTCCTACAATGAGCAGTTCTTC
abundance: many; v_gene: TRBV12-3/TRBV12-4; d_gene: TRBD1; j_gene: TRBJ2-1; CDR3aa: CASSLGGTGNNEQFF; CDR3nt: TGTGCCAGCAGTTTAGGGGGGACAGGGAACAATGAGCAGTTCTTC
abundance: .; v_gene: TRBV30; d_gene: TRBD1; j_gene: TRBJ1-4; CDR3aa: CAWSRTGNNEKLFF; CDR3nt: TGTGCCTGGAGTCGGACAGGGAATAATGAAAAACTGTTTTTT
abundance: .; v_gene: TRBV6-1; d_gene: .; j_gene: TRBJ1-1; CDR3aa: CASSEPRAITEAFF; CDR3nt: TGTGCCAGCAGTGAGCCCAGGGCGATCACTGAAGCTTTCTTT
abundance: few; v_gene: TRBV4-2; d_gene: .; j_gene: TRBJ1-5; CDR3aa: CASSQNGGGYRQPQHF; CDR3nt: TGTGCCAGCAGCCAGAACGGAGGGGGATATCGACAGCCCCAGCATTTT
abundance: .; v_gene: TRBV28; d_gene: .; j_gene: TRBJ1-5; CDR3aa: CASSSHGGPHQPQHF; CDR3nt: TGTGCCAGCAGTTCCCACGGGGGGCCGCATCAGCCCCAGCATTTT
abundance: .; v_gene: TRBV2; d_gene: TRBD2; j_gene: TRBJ2-7; CDR3aa: CASSHPSTGTSGQQRPYEQYF; CDR3nt: TGTGCCAGCAGTCATCCATCGACCGGGACTAGCGGGCAACAAAGACCCTACGAGCAGTACTTC
abundance: .; v_gene: TRBV20-1; d_gene: .; j_gene: TRBJ1-5; CDR3aa: CSASQGSQPQHF; CDR3nt: TGCAGTGCCAGCCAGGGTTCGCAGCCCCAGCATTTT
abundance: .; v_gene: TRBV10-3; d_gene: .; j_gene: TRBJ2-3; CDR3aa: CAIRPREGTDTQYF; CDR3nt: TGTGCCATCCGCCCCAGGGAGGGCACAGATACGCAGTATTTT
abundance: few; v_gene: TRBV9; d_gene: .; j_gene: TRBJ2-3; CDR3aa: CASSVVGGTSTDTQYF; CDR3nt: TGTGCCAGCAGCGTAGTGGGCGGGACTAGCACAGATACGCAGTATTTT
abundance: .; v_gene: TRBV12-3/TRBV12-4; d_gene: .; j_gene: TRBJ2-1; CDR3aa: CATGANSYNEQFF; CDR3nt: TGTGCCACCGGGGCTAACTCCTACAATGAGCAGTTCTTC
abundance: .; v_gene: TRBV7-6; d_gene: .; j_gene: TRBJ2-5; CDR3aa: CASSLGSRSQYF; CDR3nt: TGTGCCAGCAGCTTAGGATCGAGGTCCCAGTACTTC
abundance: .; v_gene: TRBV5-1; d_gene: .; j_gene: TRBJ2-7; CDR3aa: CASSLVGRADEQYF; CDR3nt: TGCGCCAGCAGCTTGGTAGGCAGAGCCGACGAGCAGTACTTC
abundance: .; v_gene: TRBV6-6; d_gene: .; j_gene: TRBJ1-1; CDR3aa: CASSWLTGTNTEAFF; CDR3nt: TGTGCCAGCAGTTGGCTGACAGGAACGAACACTGAAGCTTTCTTT
abundance: .; v_gene: TRBV20-1; d_gene: TRBD1; j_gene: TRBJ1-2; CDR3aa: CSQTGSYGYTF; CDR3nt: TGCAGTCAGACAGGGTCCTATGGCTACACCTTC
abundance: many; v_gene: TRBV7-2; d_gene: TRBD1; j_gene: TRBJ2-2; CDR3aa: CASSFQGDLKTGELFF; CDR3nt: TGTGCCAGCAGCTTCCAGGGGGACCTAAAGACCGGGGAGCTGTTTTTT
abundance: few; v_gene: TRBV5-1; d_gene: .; j_gene: TRBJ1-1; CDR3aa: CASSFNMRTTTEAFF; CDR3nt: TGCGCCAGCAGCTTCAATATGAGGACGACAACTGAAGCTTTCTTT
abundance: few; v_gene: TRBV20-1; d_gene: .; j_gene: TRBJ2-5; CDR3aa: CSATPQIQETQYF; CDR3nt: TGCAGTGCTACTCCCCAAATTCAAGAGACCCAGTACTTC
abundance: .; v_gene: TRBV7-9; d_gene: .; j_gene: TRBJ1-5; CDR3aa: CASSLGAWGSNQPQHF; CDR3nt: TGTGCCAGCAGCTTAGGGGCCTGGGGAAGCAATCAGCCCCAGCATTTT
abundance: many; v_gene: TRBV20-1; d_gene: .; j_gene: TRBJ2-2; CDR3aa: CSARVSANTGELFF; CDR3nt: TGCAGTGCTAGAGTATCAGCGAACACCGGGGAGCTGTTTTTT
abundance: few; v_gene: TRBV6-5; d_gene: .; j_gene: TRBJ1-3; CDR3aa: CATTESGNTIYF; CDR3nt: TGTGCCACCACGGAGTCTGGAAACACCATATATTTT
abundance: many; v_gene: TRBV13; d_gene: .; j_gene: TRBJ2-5; CDR3aa: CASSLDQQETQYF; CDR3nt: TGTGCCAGCAGCTTAGACCAGCAAGAGACCCAGTACTTC
abundance: few; v_gene: TRBV27; d_gene: .; j_gene: TRBJ2-1; CDR3aa: CASSPTPTGISYNEQFF; CDR3nt: TGTGCCAGCAGTCCCACCCCCACAGGGATCTCCTACAATGAGCAGTTCTTC
abundance: many; v_gene: TRBV11-2; d_gene: TRBD1; j_gene: TRBJ2-6; CDR3aa: CASSSGQGVGANVLTF; CDR3nt: TGTGCCAGCAGCTCCGGACAGGGAGTTGGGGCCAACGTCCTGACTTTC
abundance: few; v_gene: TRBV19; d_gene: .; j_gene: TRBJ2-1; CDR3aa: CASSIEGGARYNEQFF; CDR3nt: TGTGCCAGTAGTATAGAAGGCGGAGCCCGCTACAATGAGCAGTTCTTC